This record concerns one TCR beta chain sequence. This sample is drawn from a study of CD8 T cells in Susac syndrome. TCR beta from blood CD8+ and CD4+ T cells was sequenced. FACS enriched CD8+ TEMRA cells, while bulk CD8+ and CD4+ were negatively isolated. V dropped 7 bases and J dropped 3 bases, with 9 bases sitting between them. The germline CDR1 and CDR2 sequences are KGHSY and FQNENV. The CDR3 has 12 residues. Random hexamers primed reverse transcription of about 0.5 to 1 ug RNA. Amplification of the TCR beta CDR3 was carried out by immunoSEQ multiplex PCR, which spanned a total of 54 Vbeta and 13 Jbeta segments. MiXCR was run by TCRdb on the immunoSEQ multiplex PCR reads, yielding one entry per CDR3 protein. The table shows approximately 70,000 distinct CDR3 sequences, with around 96% occurring only once.

The sequencing input was CD8+ T cells from PBMCs. The sequence was collected from a human donor with multiple sclerosis. This chain links TRBV16 with TRBJ1-1; no definite D call. CDR3 protein: CASKEGYTEAFF. The CDR3 nucleotides are TGTGCCAGCAAGGAGGGATACACTGAAGCTTTCTTT.